The 10 T cell receptor beta chains in this list originate from one sample, sequenced in a study of beta chain features in type 1 diabetes. All of the isolated RNA was reverse transcribed, so expressed TCRB transcripts were sequenced. Here immunoSEQ multiplex PCR was the method, and the copy in TCRdb shows in-frame clones only, minus some. The sample comprises more than 300,000 clones, roughly 15% of which are singletons, and roughly 0.017% rests with the top ten. The sample was naive CD4+ T cells from blood. The receptors were sampled from a woman aged 18-29 years in good health.

This clone was counted only a few times. This sequence joins TRBV2 and TRBJ2-1; 7 nucleotides match TRBD2. The CDR3 runs to 14 residues. Germline CDR1 is SNHLY and CDR2 is FYNNEI. J was trimmed by 3 bases and V by 7 bases; bases with no gene match: 6. The CDR3 DNA sequence: TGTGCCAGCAAGGCTAGCGGAGACTACAATGAGCAGTTCTTC. As protein: CASKASGDYNEQFF.

There are a few counts of this clone. The V gene is TRBV28, the J gene TRBJ2-7; 7 bases map to TRBD2. The CDR3 extends over 17 amino acids. V lost 2 bases, J lost 0 bases, and 10 bases stayed unmatched. CDR1 is MDHEN, CDR2 SYDVKM, per germline. The CDR3 bases are TGTGCCAGCAGTTTACCGCTACGGGGGGTCAGCTCCTACGAGCAGTACTTC. Translation: CASSLPLRGVSSYEQYF.

A note on this clone: Germline and junction disagree at one end, which may indicate a read error. This rearrangement joins TRBV12-5 to TRBJ2-1; 9 bases are a match to TRBD2. The CDR3 is 14 residues long. In germline, CDR1 is LGHNT, CDR2 FRNRAP. For the CDR3, the DNA is TGTGCTAGTGGGAGAGCGGGAGGCTACAGTGAGCAGTTCTTC. This translates into CASGRAGGYSEQFF.

The chain couples TRBV19 to TRBJ2-1; 10 nucleotides line up with TRBD1. The CDR3 is 15 residues long. From germline, CDR1 is LNHDA and CDR2 SQIVND (reference sequence). V lost 5 bases and J lost 5; bases outside the gene matches: 6. The CDR3, as DNA: TGTGCCAGTAGTGATACCGGGACAGGGGACAATGAGCAGTTCTTC. Its translation: CASSDTGTGDNEQFF.

This clone was detected only a few times. The rearrangement joins TRBV2 to TRBJ2-7, with TRBD1 as a possible D gene (6 bases). Germline V gene data show CDR1 as SNHLY and CDR2 as FYNNEI. The V gene lost 6 bases and the J gene lost 3 bases, with 12 bases spanning the gap. The CDR3 consists of 13 residues. CDR3 DNA sequence: TGTGCCAGCAGAGATCAGGGGAGCTACGAGCAGTACTTC. As protein: CASRDQGSYEQYF.

This clone has just a few counts. This chain joins TRBV6-1 and TRBJ2-7, with 9 bases lining up with TRBD1. Germline assignment: CDR1 MNHNS and CDR2 SASEGT. The CDR3 is 14 residues long. The V gene end was trimmed by 6 bases and the J gene end by 2 bases; junction bases not matched to a gene: 5. This chain's CDR3 is CASRTGGLAYEQYF. As DNA, the CDR3 is TGTGCCAGCAGAACAGGGGGCCTCGCCTACGAGCAGTACTTC.

The chain recombines TRBV6-5 with TRBJ1-2; D is unclear. Looked up from germline, CDR1 is MNHEY and CDR2 is SVGAGI. V was clipped by 6 bases and J by 3 bases, with 8 bases between them. This CDR3 region has 12 residues. The CDR3 is CASSQQDYGYTF. The CDR3 DNA is TGTGCCAGCAGCCAACAAGACTATGGCTACACCTTC.

The genes are TRBV7-6 and TRBJ1-2; weak D call: TRBD1 (6 bases). CDR3 length equals 15 residues. CDR1 is SGHVS and CDR2 is FNYEAQ in the germline V gene. V was shortened by 5 bases and J by 8 bases, with 21 bases between the two germline ends. The CDR3 nucleotides are TGTGCCAGCAGCCCACCATCTACAGGGTTTCACGGCTACACCTTC. Translation: CASSPPSTGFHGYTF.

The J gene is TRBJ2-2, the V gene TRBV5-4; D is uncertain. CDR1 is SGHNT and CDR2 is YYREEE in the germline V gene (reference sequence). The V gene lost 2 bases and the J gene lost 7 bases, with 3 bases spanning the gap. This CDR3 is 11 amino acids long. CDR3 sequence: CASSFLGELFF. The CDR3 DNA reads TGTGCCAGCAGCTTCCTCGGGGAGCTGTTTTTT.

This clone has only a few counts. The V and J genes are TRBV7-9 and TRBJ1-3; D possibly corresponds to TRBD1 (6 bases). Germline V gene data show CDR1 as SEHNR and CDR2 as FQNEAQ (reference sequence). The V gene lost 1 base and the J gene lost 4 bases, with 14 bases spanning the gap. This CDR3 region has 16 residues. The CDR3 region has the DNA TGTGCCAGCAGCTTAGACAGGGTTGCCGGCGGAAACACCATATATTTT. This encodes CASSLDRVAGGNTIYF.